Shown below are 24 T cell receptor beta chains from a single sample sequenced in a study of Ad26.COV2.S vaccination and SARS-CoV-2 variants. Assay used: immunoSEQ multiplex PCR; TCRdb lists only in-frame clones, some missing. There are 510,000 or so clones in the sample; around 85% occur only once, and around 13% lies in the top ten. Noted treatment: 15 to 20 received Ad26.COV2.S at low or high dose, single or two shots; several received placebo; per-sample allocation not given. The samples date from day 63 after the first vaccine or placebo injection. The specimen comprised peripheral blood, sampled in a trial of Ad26.COV2.S vaccine versus placebo. Source of these receptors: a person between 18 and 60 years old who received the Ad26.COV2.S COVID-19 vaccine or a placebo.

This clone was seen just once. The chain recombines TRBV19 with TRBJ2-1; 9 nucleotides match TRBD2. This CDR3 has 16 amino acids. Germline values: CDR1 LNHDA, CDR2 SQIVND (reference sequence). J lost 4 bases, V lost 6 bases, and 10 bases had no gene match. The CDR3, as DNA: TGTGCCAGTAGCACAACAGCGGGAGGCCTTTACAATGAGCAGTTCTTC. Translation: CASSTTAGGLYNEQFF.

V gene TRBV5-1 combines with J gene TRBJ2-1, with unresolved D. Trimming left V 4 bases short and J 0 bases short, with 5 bases between. This CDR3 region has 13 residues. Germline V CDR1 and CDR2: SGHRS, YFSETQ. The CDR3 sequence is CASSRDSYNEQFF. CDR3 in DNA: TGCGCCAGCAGCAGGGACTCCTACAATGAGCAGTTCTTC.

The chain has TRBV5-4 and TRBJ2-1, with 7 bases identical to TRBD2. CDR3 length: 17 amino acids. With V trimmed by 4 bases and J by 3 bases, 13 bases remained unmatched. Germline V gene sequence: CDR1 SGHNT, CDR2 YYREEE (reference sequence). The CDR3 DNA reads as TGTGCCAGCAGCCGATTAGCCTCTAGCGGTATCTACAATGAGCAGTTCTTC. This sequence encodes CASSRLASSGIYNEQFF.

This chain links TRBV6-4 with TRBJ2-2; TRBD1 matches at 7 bases. The V and J ends lost 2 bases and 6 bases, in that order; junction bases with no gene match: 9. This CDR3 comprises 16 residues. Germline-derived CDR1 and CDR2 are MRHNA and SNTAGT. The CDR3 DNA is TGTGCCAGCAGTGACAACCCAGGGGGAGAGGCCGGGGAGCTGTTTTTT. It is translated as CASSDNPGGEAGELFF.

The CDR3 DNA is TGTGCCACCCGCCCACGGCGGGATCAGCCCCAGCATTTT. It yields the protein CATRPRRDQPQHF. This chain links TRBV24-1 with TRBJ1-5; no reliable D call. This CDR3 spans 13 amino acids. From germline, CDR1 is KGHDR and CDR2 SFDVKD. V was cut by 9 bases and J by 5 bases, with 13 bases left in between.

This rearrangement joins TRBV5-5 to TRBJ2-3, with 10 bases aligning to TRBD2. With V trimmed by 2 bases and J by 1 base, 4 bases remained unmatched. The CDR3 totals 16 residues. Germline assignment: CDR1 SGHKS and CDR2 YYEKEE (reference sequence). CDR3 bases: TGTGCCAGCAGCTTCGGTACTAGCGGGGGCACAGATACGCAGTATTTT. Protein: CASSFGTSGGTDTQYF.

J is TRBJ2-7 and V is TRBV29-1, with 16 bases that match TRBD2. Germline V gene lookup returns CDR1 SQVTM and CDR2 ANQGSEA. V dropped 6 bases and J dropped 7; count of bases not matched to a gene: 9. The CDR3 runs to 15 residues. For the CDR3, the DNA is TGCAGCGTCCTCGAGGGACTAGCGGGAGGGAGGGAGCAGTACTTC. This codes for CSVLEGLAGGREQYF.

This chain connects TRBV27 to TRBJ2-5; D may match TRBD1 or TRBD2 (5 bases each). The CDR3 contains 14 residues. Germline-derived CDR1 and CDR2 are MNHEY and SMNVEV (reference sequence). Trimming removed 2 bases from V and 4 bases from J, with 11 bases in between. As DNA, the CDR3 is TGTGCCAGCAGTTTAGGGGGTCTCGGAGAGACCCAGTACTTC. It encodes CASSLGGLGETQYF.

The chain couples TRBV3-1 (or the pseudogene TRBV3-2) to TRBJ2-7; D perhaps matches TRBD1 (6 bases). Trimming stripped 6 bases from V and 1 base from J, with 13 bases between. Looked up from germline, CDR1 is LGHDT and CDR2 is YNNKEL (reference sequence). This CDR3 spans 14 amino acids. This CDR3 reads CASSRTVLSYEQYF. The CDR3 DNA is TGTGCCAGCAGTCGGACAGTCCTTTCCTACGAGCAGTACTTC.

The chain links TRBV14 to TRBJ2-2, with 9 bases matching TRBD2. V was clipped by 5 bases and J by 7 bases; unmatched bases: 5. CDR3 size: 14 residues. Per the germline V gene, CDR1 is SGHDN and CDR2 is FVKESK. CDR3 sequence: CASSLAGVVGELFF. CDR3 nucleotide sequence: TGTGCCAGCAGCTTAGCGGGAGTGGTCGGGGAGCTGTTTTTT.

V is TRBV7-9 and J is TRBJ1-3; D uncertain. The length of the CDR3 is 16 residues. From germline, CDR1 is SEHNR and CDR2 FQNEAQ (reference sequence). The V end was cut by 2 bases, the J end by 6 bases, with 17 bases between. The CDR3 here is CASSLSQAGGENTIYF. Written as DNA, the CDR3 is TGTGCCAGCAGCTTATCCCAGGCCGGCGGGGAAAACACCATATATTTT.

The V and J genes are TRBV7-6 and TRBJ2-7; TRBD2 aligns across 9 bases. Germline CDR1 is SGHVS and CDR2 is FNYEAQ. V lost 4 bases and J lost 6; bases outside the gene matches: 7. This CDR3 has 14 amino acids. DNA of the CDR3: TGTGCCAGCAGCTCATTAGCGGGAGTAAGCGAGCAGTACTTC. Translating gives CASSSLAGVSEQYF. Using reference TRBV7-6 and TRBJ2-7 for the parts outside the CDR3, the full variable domain is GAGVSQSPRYKVTKRGQDVALRCDPISGHVSLYWYRQALGQGPEFLTYFNYEAQQDKSGLPNDRFSAERPEGSISTLTIQRTEQRDSAMYRCASSSLAGVSEQYFGPGTRLTVT.

This chain uses TRBV28 with TRBJ1-4; D call uncertain. Germline CDR1 is MDHEN and CDR2 is SYDVKM. Trimming took off 7 bases at V and 8 bases at J, with 14 bases between the two ends. The CDR3 contains 13 residues. CDR3 sequence (DNA): TGTGCCAGCATGGAGAGCGGTCTAGAAAAACTGTTTTTT. This codes for CASMESGLEKLFF. Full variable domain (rest looked up from reference TRBV28 and TRBJ1-4): DVKVTQSSRYLVKRTGEKVFLECVQDMDHENMFWYRQDPGLGLRLIYFSYDVKMKEKGDIPEGYSVSREKKERFSLILESASTNQTSMYLCASMESGLEKLFFGSGTQLSVL.

V and J are TRBV5-1 and TRBJ2-1, with 7 bases matching TRBD1. CDR3 length equals 13 residues. Germline trimming cut 4 bases from V and 5 bases from J; bases unmatched to any gene: 3. The germline V gene has CDR1 SGHRS and CDR2 YFSETQ. For the CDR3, the DNA is TGCGCCAGCAGCGGGACAGCTAACAATGAGCAGTTCTTC. Translation: CASSGTANNEQFF.

The gene calls are TRBV28 and TRBJ1-4; D may be TRBD1 (6 bases). Germline V gene data show CDR1 as MDHEN and CDR2 as SYDVKM. V lost 5 bases and J 7 bases, leaving 17 bases between the germline ends. The CDR3 sequence is 15 residues long. The CDR3 region has the DNA TGTGCCAGCAGTCCAACGTGGGGGCGGACTGAAAAACTGTTTTTT. Its translation is CASSPTWGRTEKLFF.

The chain employs TRBV5-1 and TRBJ1-3; tentative D call: TRBD1 (5 bases). Germline CDR1 SGHRS, CDR2 YFSETQ. The germline V and J ends were trimmed by 2 bases and 0 bases, with 9 bases remaining between them. The CDR3 runs to 15 residues. CDR3 in amino acids: CASSLTRASGNTIYF. Here the CDR3 DNA reads TGCGCCAGCAGCTTAACCAGGGCCTCTGGAAACACCATATATTTT.

The chain uses TRBV7-8 and TRBJ2-7, with D tentatively TRBD2 (6 bases). CDR3 size: 16 residues. Germline CDR1 and CDR2: SGHVS and FQNEAQ. V was pared by 3 bases and J by 2 bases, with 17 bases between. The CDR3 sequence: CASSFLRESPAYEQYF. For the CDR3, the DNA is TGTGCCAGCAGCTTTTTACGGGAGAGTCCCGCCTACGAGCAGTACTTC.

This clone came up once. The chain combines TRBV5-5 with TRBJ1-1; tentative D call: TRBD1 (5 bases). The V end was cut by 4 bases, the J end by 1 base, with 11 bases between. This CDR3 region has 14 residues. Per germline, CDR1 SGHKS and CDR2 YYEKEE (reference sequence). CDR3 coding DNA: TGTGCCAGCAGCATCGTCGGGGGGAACACTGAAGCTTTCTTT. As protein: CASSIVGGNTEAFF.

The chain is built from TRBV28 and TRBJ1-6; 7 positions agree with TRBD1. Germline V CDR1 and CDR2: MDHEN, SYDVKM. Trimming took 6 bases from V and 6 from J; bases not matched to a gene: 8. The CDR3 has 15 residues. In DNA, the CDR3 is TGTGCCAGCAGCAGGGGGGGGGCCGGTAATTCACCCCTCCACTTT. It is translated as CASSRGGAGNSPLHF.

The V and J genes are TRBV5-1 and TRBJ2-2; TRBD1 is a possible D gene (5 bases). The ends were cut back, 0 bases at V and 8 bases at J, with 11 bases in the middle. This CDR3 has 14 residues. Germline V gene sequence: CDR1 SGHRS, CDR2 YFSETQ. The CDR3 DNA sequence: TGCGCCAGCAGCTTGGAAGGGGCCTCGGGGGAGCTGTTTTTT. It translates to CASSLEGASGELFF.

DNA of the CDR3: TGTGCCAGCAGCCAAGATATTAGCCTTCGGGGGATCCACGAGCAGTACTTC. Translated, it gives CASSQDISLRGIHEQYF. The chain employs TRBV3-1 (or the pseudogene TRBV3-2) and TRBJ2-7; D perhaps matches TRBD2 (6 bases). V was cut by 0 bases and J by 5 bases, with 20 bases left in between. The CDR3 has 17 residues. Germline CDR1 is LGHDT and CDR2 is YNNKEL (reference sequence).

The chain links TRBV13 to TRBJ1-3, with TRBD1 matching 9 bases. The V segment lost 5 bases and the J segment 8 bases; nucleotides outside the gene matches: 7. This CDR3 has 14 residues. Germline CDR1 is PRHDT and CDR2 is FYEKMQ (reference sequence). CDR3 DNA: TGTGCCAGCAGCGACCGGGACAGGGCCTACACCATATATTTT. Protein product: CASSDRDRAYTIYF. The full variable domain, its missing parts supplied by reference TRBV13 and TRBJ1-3, is AAGVIQSPRHLIKEKRETATLKCYPIPRHDTVYWYQQGPGQDPQFLISFYEKMQSDKGSIPDRFSAQQFSDYHSELNMSSLELGDSALYFCASSDRDRAYTIYFGEGSWLTVV.

In its sample, this clone was seen a few times. CDR3 loop: CASSEGAGEVETQYF. The CDR3 nucleotides are TGTGCCAGCAGTGAAGGTGCAGGGGAGGTCGAGACCCAGTACTTC. This rearrangement joins TRBV25-1 to TRBJ2-5; D is perhaps TRBD1 or TRBD2 (6 bases each). Trimming stripped 2 bases from V and 5 bases from J, with 15 bases between. The CDR3 loop spans 15 amino acids. Germline CDR1 is MGHDK and CDR2 is SYGVNS.

This clone came up once. This chain uses TRBV15 with TRBJ2-1, with D perhaps assigned TRBD1 or TRBD2 (7 bases each). The V end lost 3 bases, the J end lost 8 bases, and 23 bases lay between the germline ends. Germline CDR1 and CDR2: LNHNV and YYDKDF (reference sequence). The CDR3 runs to 17 residues. The chain's CDR3 is CATSSPGGREDGDEQFF. The CDR3 DNA sequence: TGTGCCACCAGCAGCCCAGGGGGGAGGGAGGATGGCGATGAGCAGTTCTTC.